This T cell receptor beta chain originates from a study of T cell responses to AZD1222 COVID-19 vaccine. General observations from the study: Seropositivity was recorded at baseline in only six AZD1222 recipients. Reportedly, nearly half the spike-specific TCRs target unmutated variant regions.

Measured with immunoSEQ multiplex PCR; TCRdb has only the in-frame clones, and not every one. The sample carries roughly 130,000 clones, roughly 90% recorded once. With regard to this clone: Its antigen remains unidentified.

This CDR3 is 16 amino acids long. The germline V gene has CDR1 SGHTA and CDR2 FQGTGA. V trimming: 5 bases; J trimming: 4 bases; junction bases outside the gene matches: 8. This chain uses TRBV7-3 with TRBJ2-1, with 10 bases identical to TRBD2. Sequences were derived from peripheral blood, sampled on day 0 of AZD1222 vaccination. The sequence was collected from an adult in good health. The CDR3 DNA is TGTGCCAGCAGCACCCGGACTAGCGGTTATTACAATGAGCAGTTCTTC. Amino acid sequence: CASSTRTSGYYNEQFF.